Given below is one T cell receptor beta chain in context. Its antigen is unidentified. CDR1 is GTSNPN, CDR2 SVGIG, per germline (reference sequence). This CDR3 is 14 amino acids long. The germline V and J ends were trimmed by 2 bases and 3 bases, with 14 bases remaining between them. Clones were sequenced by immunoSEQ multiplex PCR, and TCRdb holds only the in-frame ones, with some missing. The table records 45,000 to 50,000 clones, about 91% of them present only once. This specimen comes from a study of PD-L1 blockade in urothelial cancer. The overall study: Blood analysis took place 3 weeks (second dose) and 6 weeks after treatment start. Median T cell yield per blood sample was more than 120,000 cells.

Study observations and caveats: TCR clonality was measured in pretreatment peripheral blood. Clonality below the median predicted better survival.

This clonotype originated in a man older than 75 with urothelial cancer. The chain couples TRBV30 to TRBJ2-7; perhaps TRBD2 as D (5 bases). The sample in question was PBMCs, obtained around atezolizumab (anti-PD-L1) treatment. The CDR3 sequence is CAWSISSVYYEQYF. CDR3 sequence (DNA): TGTGCCTGGAGTATAAGTAGCGTGTACTACGAGCAGTACTTC.